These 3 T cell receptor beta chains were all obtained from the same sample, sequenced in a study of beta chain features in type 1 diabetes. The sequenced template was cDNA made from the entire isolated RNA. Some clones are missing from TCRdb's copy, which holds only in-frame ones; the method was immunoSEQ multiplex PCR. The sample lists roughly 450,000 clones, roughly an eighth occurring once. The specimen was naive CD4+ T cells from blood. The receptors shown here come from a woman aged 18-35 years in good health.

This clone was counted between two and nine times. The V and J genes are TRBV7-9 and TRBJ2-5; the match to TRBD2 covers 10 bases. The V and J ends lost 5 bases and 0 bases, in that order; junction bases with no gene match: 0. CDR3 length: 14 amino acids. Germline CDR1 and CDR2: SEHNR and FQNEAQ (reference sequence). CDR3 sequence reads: CASSGTSDQETQYF. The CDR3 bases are TGTGCCAGCAGCGGGACTAGCGACCAAGAGACCCAGTACTTC.

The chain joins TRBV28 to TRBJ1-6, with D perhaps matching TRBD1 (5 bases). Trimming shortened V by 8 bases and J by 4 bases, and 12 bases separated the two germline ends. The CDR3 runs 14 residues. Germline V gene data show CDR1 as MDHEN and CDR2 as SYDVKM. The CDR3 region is CASHPAGYNSPLHF. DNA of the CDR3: TGTGCCAGCCACCCGGCAGGGTATAATTCACCCCTCCACTTT.

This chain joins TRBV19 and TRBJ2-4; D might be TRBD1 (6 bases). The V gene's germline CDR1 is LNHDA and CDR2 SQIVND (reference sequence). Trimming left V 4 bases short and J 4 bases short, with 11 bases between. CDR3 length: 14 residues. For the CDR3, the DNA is TGTGCCAGTAGTACCTGGACAGTTAAAAACATTCAGTACTTC. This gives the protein CASSTWTVKNIQYF.